Listed here is a single T cell receptor beta chain. CDR3 length: 15 amino acids. The V end was cut by 1 base, the J end by 5 bases, with 9 bases between. The V gene's germline CDR1 is LNHNV and CDR2 YYDKDF (reference sequence). The record originates from a study of blood T cell repertoires in COVID-19. About the research overall: COVID-19 samples from acute and convalescent phases originated in the United States, Italy and Spain. The cDNA or gDNA used as material had been derived from T cells, B-cell-depleted T cells, or PBMCs.

Original methodology: Nucleated cell counts were estimated from reference gene primer amplification. Clones were read by immunoSEQ multiplex PCR, and TCRdb kept only the in-frame ones, dropping some. V, J and clone size derive from that table, while D and trimming were established from the DNA sequence. This table has about 180,000 clones, approximately 87% appearing once. Material for sequencing was peripheral blood. The clonotype comes from an older man with active or convalescent COVID-19. The rearrangement joins TRBV15 to TRBJ1-6, with D perhaps TRBD1 (6 bases). The DNA for the CDR3 is TGTGCCACCAGCAGAGGGGACACCCATAATTCACCCCTCCACTTT. This translates into CATSRGDTHNSPLHF.